The present TCR beta chain was sequenced within a study of Graves' ophthalmopathy and Graves' hyperthyroidism. Study details: No ophthalmopathy within 18 months of follow-up signified stable hyperthyroidism.

Beta-chain TCR CDR3 regions were amplified from RNA transcripts. HTBI-primed first-round RT-PCR preceded second-round multiplex PCR. TCRdb recomputed calls from the multiplex PCR reads with MiXCR, one row per CDR3 protein. The table lists 1 million to 1.3 million distinct CDR3 sequences, about 40% of them singletons. The CDR3 covers 20 residues. J gave up 0 bases and V 2 bases, and 12 bases lay outside the gene matches. From germline, CDR1 is LGHNA and CDR2 YNFKEQ. Sequenced sample: peripheral blood or thyroid tissue (not recorded which). This chain uses TRBV4-2 with TRBJ2-6; 8 bases are shared with TRBD2. The TCR was taken from an adult man with Graves' hyperthyroidism. CDR3 bases: TGTGCCAGCAGCCAATACGAAGAGAGCGGGAGCCACTCTGGGGCCAACGTCCTGACTTTC. Translation: CASSQYEESGSHSGANVLTF.